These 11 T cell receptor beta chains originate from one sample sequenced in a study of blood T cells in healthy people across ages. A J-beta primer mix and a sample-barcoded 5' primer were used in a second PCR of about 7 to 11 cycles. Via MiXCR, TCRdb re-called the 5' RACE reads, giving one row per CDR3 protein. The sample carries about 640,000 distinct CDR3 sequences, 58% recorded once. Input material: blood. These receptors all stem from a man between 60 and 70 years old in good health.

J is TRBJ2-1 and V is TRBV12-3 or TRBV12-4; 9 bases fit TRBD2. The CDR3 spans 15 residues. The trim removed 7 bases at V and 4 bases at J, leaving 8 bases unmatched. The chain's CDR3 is CASTPLAGGYNEQFF. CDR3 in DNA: TGTGCCAGCACCCCACTGGCGGGGGGGTACAATGAGCAGTTCTTC.

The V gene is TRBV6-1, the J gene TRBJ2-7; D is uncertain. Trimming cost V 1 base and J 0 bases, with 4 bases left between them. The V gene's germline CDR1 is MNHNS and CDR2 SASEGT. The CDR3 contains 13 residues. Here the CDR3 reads CASSEGPSYEQYF. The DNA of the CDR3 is TGTGCCAGCAGTGAAGGCCCCTCCTACGAGCAGTACTTC.

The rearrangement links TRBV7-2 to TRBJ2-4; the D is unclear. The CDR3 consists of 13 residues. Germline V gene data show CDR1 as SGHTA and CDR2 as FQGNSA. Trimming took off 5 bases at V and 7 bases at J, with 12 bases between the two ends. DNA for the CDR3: TGTGCCAGCAGCCCCATCGGTGGGAACATTCAGTACTTC. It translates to CASSPIGGNIQYF.

The CDR3 spells CAINSGGQETQYF. CDR3 DNA sequence: TGTGCCATCAATAGCGGGGGGCAAGAGACCCAGTACTTC. The chain joins TRBV10-3 to TRBJ2-5; TRBD2 matches 10 bases. From germline, CDR1 is ENHRY and CDR2 SYGVKD. With 7 bases clipped from V and 2 bases from J, the junction kept 1 base outside the gene matches. The CDR3 has 13 amino acids.

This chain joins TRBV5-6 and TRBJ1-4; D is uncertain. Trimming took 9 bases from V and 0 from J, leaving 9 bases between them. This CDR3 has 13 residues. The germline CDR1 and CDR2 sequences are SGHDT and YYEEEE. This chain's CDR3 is CATNTATNEKLFF. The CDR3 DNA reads TGTGCCACCAACACCGCAACTAATGAAAAACTGTTTTTT.

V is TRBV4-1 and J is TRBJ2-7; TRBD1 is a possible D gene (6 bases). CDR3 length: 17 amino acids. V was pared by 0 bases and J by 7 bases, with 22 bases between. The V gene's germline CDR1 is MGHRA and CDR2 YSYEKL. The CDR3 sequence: CASSQEVGGRVDYEQYF. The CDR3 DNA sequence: TGCGCCAGCAGCCAAGAAGTAGGGGGACGGGTTGACTATGAGCAGTACTTC.

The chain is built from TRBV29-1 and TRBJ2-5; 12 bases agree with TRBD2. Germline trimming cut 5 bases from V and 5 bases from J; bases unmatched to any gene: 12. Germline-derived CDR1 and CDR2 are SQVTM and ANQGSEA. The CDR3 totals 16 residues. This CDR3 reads CSVSTTTSGGLETQYF. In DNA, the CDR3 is TGCAGCGTTTCAACCACGACTAGCGGGGGTTTGGAGACCCAGTACTTC.

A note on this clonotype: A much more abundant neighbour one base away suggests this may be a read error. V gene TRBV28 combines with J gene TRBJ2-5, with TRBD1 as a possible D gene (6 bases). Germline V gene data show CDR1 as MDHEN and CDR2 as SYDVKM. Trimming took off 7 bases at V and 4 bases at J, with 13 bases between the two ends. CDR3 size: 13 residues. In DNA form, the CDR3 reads TGTGCCAGCAAGACGGACAGCCGAGAGACCCAGTACTTC. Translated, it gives CASKTDSRETQYF.

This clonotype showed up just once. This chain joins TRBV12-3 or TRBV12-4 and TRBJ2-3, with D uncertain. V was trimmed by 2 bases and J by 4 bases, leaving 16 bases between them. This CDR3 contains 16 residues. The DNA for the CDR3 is TGTGCCAGCAGTTTACCTGGCAGTCGGCCCCCAGATACGCAGTATTTT. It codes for CASSLPGSRPPDTQYF.

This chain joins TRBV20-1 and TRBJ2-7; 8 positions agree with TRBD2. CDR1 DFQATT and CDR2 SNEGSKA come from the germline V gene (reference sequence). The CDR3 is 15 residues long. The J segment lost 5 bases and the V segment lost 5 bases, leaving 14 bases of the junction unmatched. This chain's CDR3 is CSAASPGGAWNEQYF. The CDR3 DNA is TGCAGTGCTGCTAGCCCCGGGGGGGCCTGGAACGAGCAGTACTTC.

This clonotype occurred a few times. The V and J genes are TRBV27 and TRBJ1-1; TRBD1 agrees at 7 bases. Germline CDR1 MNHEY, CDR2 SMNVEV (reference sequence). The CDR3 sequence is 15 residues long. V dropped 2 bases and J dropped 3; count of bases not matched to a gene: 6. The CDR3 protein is CASSLIGGQHTEAFF. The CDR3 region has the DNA TGTGCCAGCAGTTTAATAGGGGGACAGCACACTGAAGCTTTCTTT.